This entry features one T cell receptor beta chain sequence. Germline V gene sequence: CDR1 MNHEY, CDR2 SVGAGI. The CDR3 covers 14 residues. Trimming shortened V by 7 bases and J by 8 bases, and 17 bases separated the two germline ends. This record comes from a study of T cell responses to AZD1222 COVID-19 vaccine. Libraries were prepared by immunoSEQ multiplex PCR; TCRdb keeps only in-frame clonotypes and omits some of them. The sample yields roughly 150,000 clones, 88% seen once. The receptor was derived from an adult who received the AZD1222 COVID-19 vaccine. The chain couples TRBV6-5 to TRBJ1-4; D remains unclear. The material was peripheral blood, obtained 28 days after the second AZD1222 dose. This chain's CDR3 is CASTPAGAGEKLFF. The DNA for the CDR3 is TGTGCCAGCACCCCGGCGGGTGCCGGCGAAAAACTGTTTTTT.